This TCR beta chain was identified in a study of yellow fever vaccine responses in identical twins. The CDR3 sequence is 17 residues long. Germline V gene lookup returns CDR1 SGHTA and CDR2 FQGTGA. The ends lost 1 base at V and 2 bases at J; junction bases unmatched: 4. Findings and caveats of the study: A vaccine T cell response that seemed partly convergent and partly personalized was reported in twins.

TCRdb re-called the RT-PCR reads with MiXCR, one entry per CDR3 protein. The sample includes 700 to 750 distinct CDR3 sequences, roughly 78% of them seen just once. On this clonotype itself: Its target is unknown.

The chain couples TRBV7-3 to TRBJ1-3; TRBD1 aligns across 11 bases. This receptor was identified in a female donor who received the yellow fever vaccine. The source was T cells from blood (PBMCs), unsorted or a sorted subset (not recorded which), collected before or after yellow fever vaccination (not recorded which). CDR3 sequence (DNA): TGTGCCAGCAGCTTAAGGACAGGGGGCGCCGCTGGAAACACCATATATTTT. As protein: CASSLRTGGAAGNTIYF.